This T cell receptor (beta chain) was sequenced during a study of T-cell memory formation after mild COVID-19. Whole-study results and caveats: CD4+ contracting clones lay mainly in CM and EM, CD8+ ones in EMRA. Second-wave clones with a day 37 peak had unconfirmed SARS-CoV-2 specificity. From day 15 to 85, contracting clones were balanced between CD4 and CD8, whereas later expanders leaned toward CD4+.

In TCRdb, the 5' RACE reads were re-called with MiXCR into one record per CDR3 protein. The sample has about 470,000 distinct CDR3 sequences; about 20% are singletons. The sample holds a few counts of this clonotype. Antigen: not known. Sequenced input: PBMCs or a T cell subset sorted from them (not recorded which). This TCR came from an adult woman who had mild COVID-19 (a few samples of this study predate the infection). Cell type and time point are not known.

In DNA, the CDR3 is TGTGCCAGCAGCGGGGGGCGCGAGCAGTACTTC. Its translation: CASSGGREQYF. V usage is TRBV6-5 and J usage is TRBJ2-7, with D possibly matching TRBD2 (7 bases). With 6 bases removed from V and 6 bases from J, the gap between germline ends came to 9 bases. This CDR3 has 11 residues. CDR1 is MNHEY and CDR2 is SVGAGI in the germline V gene.